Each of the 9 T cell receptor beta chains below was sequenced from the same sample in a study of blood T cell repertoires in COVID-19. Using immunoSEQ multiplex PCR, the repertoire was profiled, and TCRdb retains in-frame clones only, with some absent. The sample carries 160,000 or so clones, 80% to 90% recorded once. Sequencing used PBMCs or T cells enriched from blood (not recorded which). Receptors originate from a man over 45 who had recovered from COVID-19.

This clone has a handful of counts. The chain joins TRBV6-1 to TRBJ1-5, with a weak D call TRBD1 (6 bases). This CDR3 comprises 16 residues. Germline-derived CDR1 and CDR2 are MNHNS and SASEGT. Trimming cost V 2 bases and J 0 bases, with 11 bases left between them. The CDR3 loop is CASSERGGGSNQPQHF. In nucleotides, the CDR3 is TGTGCCAGCAGTGAAAGGGGGGGCGGTAGCAATCAGCCCCAGCATTTT.

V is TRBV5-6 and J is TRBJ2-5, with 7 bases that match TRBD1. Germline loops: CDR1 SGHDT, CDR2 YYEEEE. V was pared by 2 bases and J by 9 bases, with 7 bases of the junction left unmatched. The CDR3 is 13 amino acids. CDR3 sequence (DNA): TGTGCCAGCAGCTTAGGACAGGTGTCTGCCCAGTACTTC. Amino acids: CASSLGQVSAQYF.

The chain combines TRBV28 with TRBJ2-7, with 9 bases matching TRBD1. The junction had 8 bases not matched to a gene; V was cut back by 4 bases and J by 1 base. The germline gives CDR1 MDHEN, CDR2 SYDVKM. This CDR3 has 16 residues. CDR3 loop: CASSSQTGGSSYEQYF. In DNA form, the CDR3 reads TGTGCCAGCAGTTCCCAGACAGGGGGATCATCCTACGAGCAGTACTTC. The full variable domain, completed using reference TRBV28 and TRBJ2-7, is DVKVTQSSRYLVKRTGEKVFLECVQDMDHENMFWYRQDPGLGLRLIYFSYDVKMKEKGDIPEGYSVSREKKERFSLILESASTNQTSMYLCASSSQTGGSSYEQYFGPGTRLTVT.

CDR3: CASSQDGLALTSYNEQFF. Here the CDR3 DNA reads TGTGCCAGCAGCCAAGATGGCCTAGCCCTTACCTCCTACAATGAGCAGTTCTTC. This rearrangement joins TRBV3-1 (or the pseudogene TRBV3-2) to TRBJ2-1; D is perhaps TRBD2 (5 bases). V lost 0 bases to trimming and J lost 0 bases, with 15 bases between them. The CDR3 is 18 amino acids. CDR1 LGHDT and CDR2 YNNKEL come from the germline V gene (reference sequence).

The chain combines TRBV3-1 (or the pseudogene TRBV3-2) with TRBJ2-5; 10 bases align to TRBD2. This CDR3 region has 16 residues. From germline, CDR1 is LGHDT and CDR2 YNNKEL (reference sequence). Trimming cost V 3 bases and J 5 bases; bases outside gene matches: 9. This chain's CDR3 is CASSHKISGGPETQYF. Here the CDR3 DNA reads TGTGCCAGCAGCCATAAGATTAGCGGGGGGCCCGAGACCCAGTACTTC.

This chain's CDR3 is CASSEAPPSAPLHF. CDR3 coding DNA: TGTGCCAGCAGTGAAGCCCCTCCCTCTGCACCCCTCCACTTT. This sequence joins TRBV6-1 and TRBJ1-6; D not resolved. Germline lookup yields CDR1 MNHNS and CDR2 SASEGT. V lost 0 bases to trimming and J lost 11 bases, with 11 bases between them. The CDR3 runs 14 residues.

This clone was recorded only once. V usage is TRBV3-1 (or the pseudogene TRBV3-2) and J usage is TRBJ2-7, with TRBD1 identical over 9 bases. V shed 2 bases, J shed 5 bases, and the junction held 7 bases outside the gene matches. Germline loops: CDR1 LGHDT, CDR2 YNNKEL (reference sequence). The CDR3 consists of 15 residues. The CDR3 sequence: CASSQRDRQGDEQYF. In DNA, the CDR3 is TGTGCCAGCAGCCAAAGGGACAGACAGGGGGACGAGCAGTACTTC.

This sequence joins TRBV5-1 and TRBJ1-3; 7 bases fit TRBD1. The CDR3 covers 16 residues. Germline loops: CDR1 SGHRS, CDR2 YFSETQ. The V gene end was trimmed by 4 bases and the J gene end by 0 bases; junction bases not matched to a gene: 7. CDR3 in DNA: TGCGCCAGCAGCGCACGGACAGGCCACTCTGGAAACACCATATATTTT. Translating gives CASSARTGHSGNTIYF. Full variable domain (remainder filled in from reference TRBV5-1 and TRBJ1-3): KAGVTQTPRYLIKTRGQQVTLSCSPISGHRSVSWYQQTPGQGLQFLFEYFSETQRNKGNFPGRFSGRQFSNSRSEMNVSTLELGDSALYLCASSARTGHSGNTIYFGEGSWLTVV.

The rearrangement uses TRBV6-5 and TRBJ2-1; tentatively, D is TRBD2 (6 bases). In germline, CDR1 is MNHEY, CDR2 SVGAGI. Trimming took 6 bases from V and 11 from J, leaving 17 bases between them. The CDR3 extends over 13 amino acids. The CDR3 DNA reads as TGTGCCAGCAGCCGCGGGGCAGAATTTCAGCAGTTCTTC. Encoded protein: CASSRGAEFQQFF.